Below, 21 T cell receptor beta chains from the same sample are listed, as sequenced in a study of blood T cell repertoires in COVID-19. Using immunoSEQ multiplex PCR, the repertoire was profiled, and TCRdb retains in-frame clones only, with some absent. The repertoire holds under 250,000 clones, with approximately 84% as singletons. Sequencing input: peripheral blood. The receptors stem from a man aged 45 to 65 with active or convalescent COVID-19.

The genes are TRBV4-2 and TRBJ1-5; D unresolved. The V and J ends lost 2 bases and 2 bases respectively, with 16 bases between them. The CDR3 contains 17 residues. Per the germline V gene, CDR1 is LGHNA and CDR2 is YNFKEQ. The chain's CDR3 is CASSQRLGPDGNQPQHF. As DNA, the CDR3 is TGTGCCAGCAGCCAACGCCTTGGGCCAGACGGCAATCAGCCCCAGCATTTT.

This chain links TRBV7-2 with TRBJ1-1; 9 bases match TRBD1. This CDR3 contains 15 residues. V lost 5 bases to trimming and J lost 2 bases; unmatched junction nucleotides: 6. Germline loops: CDR1 SGHTA, CDR2 FQGNSA. CDR3 in amino acids: CASSIQGAANTEAFF. In DNA, the CDR3 is TGTGCCAGCAGCATACAGGGGGCGGCCAACACTGAAGCTTTCTTT.

Notes on this clone: At one of its ends the junction is not consistent with the germline gene, which may arise from a read error. The V and J genes are TRBV18 and TRBJ2-5; TRBD2 aligns across 12 bases. The germline gives CDR1 KGHSH, CDR2 LQKENI. The CDR3 totals 16 residues. This chain's CDR3 is CASSPLAGGFQETQYF. The CDR3 nucleotides are TGTGCCAGCTCTCCACTAGCGGGGGGATTCCAAGAGACCCAGTACTTC.

In its sample, this clone was seen a few times. This clone may be a read error of a much larger clone one base away. The sample carries other DNA sequences with the same CDR3. This chain joins TRBV7-3 and TRBJ1-5, with TRBD1 as a possible D gene (6 bases). Deletions cut 5 bases from V and 2 bases from J, with 7 bases between. CDR1 is SGHTA, CDR2 FQGTGA, per germline. The CDR3 runs 13 residues. CDR3 residues: CASSPGGNQPQHF. In DNA, the CDR3 is TGTGCCAGCAGCCCAGGGGGCAATCAGCCCCAGCATTTT.

The chain recombines TRBV19 with TRBJ1-4, with D possibly TRBD1 on 6 matching bases. Germline lookup yields CDR1 LNHDA and CDR2 SQIVND (reference sequence). The germline V and J ends were trimmed by 3 bases and 8 bases, with 13 bases remaining between them. The length of the CDR3 is 14 residues. As DNA, the CDR3 is TGTGCCAGTAGTATCGGGACATCGGGGGAAAAACTGTTTTTT. Translation: CASSIGTSGEKLFF.

V and J are TRBV19 and TRBJ1-1, with D possibly TRBD1 on 5 matching bases. Germline-derived CDR1 and CDR2 are LNHDA and SQIVND (reference sequence). The CDR3 totals 13 residues. V was trimmed by 4 bases and J by 4 bases, leaving 10 bases between them. CDR3 loop: CASSKGLGTEAFF. CDR3 coding DNA: TGTGCCAGTAGTAAGGGGTTGGGCACTGAAGCTTTCTTT.

This sequence joins TRBV18 and TRBJ1-2; a possible D gene is TRBD1 (6 bases). V lost 0 bases and J lost 7, with 15 bases in between. The V gene's germline CDR1 is KGHSH and CDR2 LQKENI. The CDR3 spans 15 residues. The CDR3: CASSPPDSWSVGYTF. CDR3 in DNA: TGTGCCAGCTCACCACCGGACAGTTGGTCGGTTGGCTACACCTTC.

The chain uses TRBV5-4 and TRBJ1-2, with 7 bases identical to TRBD1. Germline-derived CDR1 and CDR2 are SGHNT and YYREEE (reference sequence). The J segment lost 2 bases and the V segment lost 5 bases, leaving 3 bases of the junction unmatched. The CDR3 contains 13 residues. The CDR3 sequence: CASSTTGNYGYTF. CDR3 DNA: TGTGCCAGCAGTACGACAGGGAACTATGGCTACACCTTC.

This clone was recorded once. The gene calls are TRBV5-1 and TRBJ2-3; 7 bases map to TRBD1. The CDR3 length is 15 residues. V lost 2 bases, J lost 1 base, and 4 bases stayed unmatched. Germline CDR1 reads SGHRS; CDR2 reads YFSETQ. CDR3 residues: CASSFAGGGTDTQYF. As DNA, the CDR3 is TGCGCCAGCAGCTTTGCAGGGGGAGGCACAGATACGCAGTATTTT.

The CDR3 DNA reads TGTGCCAGCAGTACCGGGACAGAGAACACTGAAGCTTTCTTT. The encoded protein is CASSTGTENTEAFF. The rearrangement links TRBV28 to TRBJ1-1; TRBD1 matches 7 bases. Germline-derived CDR1 and CDR2 are MDHEN and SYDVKM. The length of the CDR3 is 14 residues. Germline trimming cut 5 bases from V and 1 base from J; bases unmatched to any gene: 4.

The rearrangement joins TRBV5-4 to TRBJ2-1; 8 nucleotides align to TRBD2. Germline CDR1 is SGHNT and CDR2 is YYREEE (reference sequence). Unmatched junction bases numbered 4, after V lost 4 bases and J lost 7 bases. This CDR3 is built from 13 residues. Here the CDR3 reads CASSRAGGNEQFF. CDR3 DNA: TGTGCCAGCAGCCGGGCGGGGGGAAATGAGCAGTTCTTC.

This clone was counted only a few times. This chain links TRBV4-1 with TRBJ1-1; TRBD1 matches at 8 bases. The CDR3 covers 16 residues. V lost 1 base to trimming and J lost 4 bases; unmatched junction nucleotides: 8. Germline V lookup: CDR1 MGHRA, CDR2 YSYEKL. The CDR3 loop is CASSQGSGQGFTEAFF. CDR3 bases: TGCGCCAGCAGCCAAGGTAGTGGACAGGGTTTCACTGAAGCTTTCTTT.

In its sample, this clone was seen a few times. In nucleotides, the CDR3 is TGTGCCAGTCGGGGTTCCTACAATGAGCAGTTCTTC. This encodes CASRGSYNEQFF. The rearrangement uses TRBV27 and TRBJ2-1, with D perhaps TRBD2 (5 bases). V was clipped by 9 bases and J by 1 base, with 7 bases between them. The CDR3 loop spans 12 amino acids. Germline CDR1 and CDR2: MNHEY and SMNVEV (reference sequence).

V usage is TRBV3-1 (or the pseudogene TRBV3-2) and J usage is TRBJ1-3; 9 bases align to TRBD1. Germline CDR1 is LGHDT and CDR2 is YNNKEL (reference sequence). This CDR3 has 14 residues. Trimming at V came to 5 bases and at J to 5 bases, leaving 4 bases not matched to a gene. CDR3 in DNA: TGTGCCAGCAGCTTAGACAGGGGGAGAAACACCATATATTTT. Protein sequence: CASSLDRGRNTIYF.

This clone is a singleton in its sample. The chain is built from TRBV11-2 and TRBJ2-7; a possible D gene is TRBD1 (5 bases). This CDR3 is 14 amino acids long. Germline V CDR1 and CDR2: SGHAT, FQNNGV. V was shortened by 1 base and J by 7 bases, with 14 bases between the two germline ends. The CDR3 sequence is CASSLAAGKGEQYF. CDR3 nucleotide sequence: TGTGCCAGCAGCTTAGCTGCAGGGAAGGGGGAGCAGTACTTC.

This clone was detected only once. J is TRBJ2-3 and V is TRBV11-2, with D perhaps matching TRBD2 (5 bases). The V gene's germline CDR1 is SGHAT and CDR2 FQNNGV. Trimming removed 5 bases from V and 0 bases from J, with 12 bases in between. The CDR3 has 15 amino acids. The DNA of the CDR3 is TGTGCCAGCAGCCCTACCGGGGTTAGCACAGATACGCAGTATTTT. It codes for CASSPTGVSTDTQYF.

V and J are TRBV4-1 and TRBJ2-5; 8 bases are a match to TRBD2. Trimming at V came to 1 base and at J to 4 bases, leaving 11 bases not matched to a gene. This CDR3 spans 17 amino acids. Germline values: CDR1 MGHRA, CDR2 YSYEKL. In DNA, the CDR3 is TGCGCCAGCAGCCAAGGGCATCCACTAGCGGTAGGAGAGACCCAGTACTTC. Translating it yields CASSQGHPLAVGETQYF.

This chain uses TRBV21-1 with TRBJ1-1; TRBD1, the table's D call, was not compared with the DNA. TRBV21-1 is a pseudogene locus. This CDR3 has 17 residues. The CDR3 nucleotides read TGTGCCAGCAGGGACAGGGGGTGTTGGAGGGTGAACACTGAAGCTTTCTTT. Its translation is CASRDRGCWRVNTEAFF.

The V and J genes are TRBV30 and TRBJ1-1; 9 nucleotides line up with TRBD1. The ends lost 5 bases at V and 5 bases at J; junction bases unmatched: 3. This CDR3 spans 12 amino acids. Germline CDR1 and CDR2: GTSNPN and SVGIG (reference sequence). The CDR3 sequence: CAWDRGGTEAFF. In DNA form, the CDR3 reads TGTGCCTGGGACAGGGGGGGGACTGAAGCTTTCTTT.

The V and J genes are TRBV6-5 and TRBJ1-2; D not resolved. Germline loops: CDR1 MNHEY, CDR2 SVGAGI. V lost 5 bases, J lost 6 bases, and 7 bases lay in between. This CDR3 has 11 residues. CDR3 DNA: TGTGCCAGCAGTCAGTTCCATGGCTACACCTTC. Amino acids: CASSQFHGYTF.

The chain recombines TRBV5-4 with TRBJ2-3; 9 nucleotides align to TRBD2. V gave up 5 bases and J gave up 2 bases; unmatched junction bases: 9. Per germline, CDR1 SGHNT and CDR2 YYREEE (reference sequence). CDR3 length: 16 amino acids. Here the CDR3 reads CASRNGKRGDTDTQYF. The CDR3 coding sequence is TGTGCCAGCAGAAACGGGAAGCGGGGGGACACAGATACGCAGTATTTT.